These 21 T cell receptor beta chains originate from one sample sequenced in a study of T cell responses to AZD1222 COVID-19 vaccine. This table comes from immunoSEQ multiplex PCR, and its TCRdb copy is limited to in-frame clones, with some not included. The repertoire has about 130,000 clones, 65% to 90% of them found once; the top ten carry around 8%. Sequencing used peripheral blood, obtained 28 days after the second dose of the MenACWY control vaccine. Receptors were obtained from an adult who received the MenACWY meningococcal vaccine as a control.

The DNA of the CDR3 is TGTGCCAGCCACATGGGCCCGAACACTGAAGCTTTCTTT. Translating it yields CASHMGPNTEAFF. The chain uses TRBV19 and TRBJ1-1; D is uncertain. This CDR3 is 13 amino acids long. Germline loops: CDR1 LNHDA, CDR2 SQIVND (reference sequence). Deletions cut 9 bases from V and 1 base from J, with 12 bases between.

The chain uses TRBV9 and TRBJ1-1; TRBD1 might be the D (5 bases). The ends were cut back, 4 bases at V and 0 bases at J, with 13 bases in the middle. The germline CDR1 and CDR2 sequences are SGDLS and YYNGEE. This CDR3 is built from 15 residues. The CDR3 DNA follows: TGTGCCAGCAGCCCCCCCGGGGGAATGAACACTGAAGCTTTCTTT. Protein product: CASSPPGGMNTEAFF.

The chain employs TRBV9 and TRBJ2-1; D is ambiguous. Trimming removed 4 bases at V and 9 bases at J, with 20 bases between. Germline V CDR1 and CDR2: SGDLS, YYNGEE. The CDR3 has 15 amino acids. CDR3 DNA sequence: TGTGCCAGCAGCTCTAGGCTATATCTAATGGGTGAGCAGTTCTTC. It encodes CASSSRLYLMGEQFF.

V gene TRBV6-5 combines with J gene TRBJ2-2; 9 bases map to TRBD1. V was clipped by 6 bases and J by 4 bases; unmatched bases: 3. Germline CDR1 and CDR2: MNHEY and SVGAGI. The CDR3 is 14 amino acids. In nucleotides, the CDR3 is TGTGCCAGCAGGGACAGGGGCACCACCGGGGAGCTGTTTTTT. Protein product: CASRDRGTTGELFF.

CDR3 in DNA: TGCGCCAGCAGCCAAGGGACTAGCGGGAGTAGGGAGCTGTTTTTT. Translated: CASSQGTSGSRELFF. This chain joins TRBV4-1 and TRBJ2-2; TRBD2 aligns across 13 bases. Germline CDR1 is MGHRA and CDR2 is YSYEKL. The CDR3 is made up of 15 amino acids. With 1 base clipped from V and 9 bases from J, the junction kept 2 bases outside the gene matches.

This chain uses TRBV5-1 with TRBJ1-2, with TRBD1 identical over 9 bases. Unmatched junction bases numbered 13, after V lost 3 bases and J lost 4 bases. This CDR3 contains 17 residues. CDR1 and CDR2 (germline): SGHRS, YFSETQ. CDR3 coding DNA: TGCGCCAGCAGCTCATATTCAGAAGAGACAGGGGGCTATGGCTACACCTTC. Encoded protein: CASSSYSEETGGYGYTF.

The genes are TRBV7-2 and TRBJ2-1, with D possibly being TRBD1 or TRBD2 (6 bases each). V lost 4 bases, J lost 9 bases, and 22 bases lay in between. The CDR3 is 16 residues long. Germline CDR1 SGHTA, CDR2 FQGNSA. Here the CDR3 DNA reads TGTGCCAGCAGCTCAGGTATGGGGGGCGCAGTAGGTGAGCAGTTCTTC. Residues: CASSSGMGGAVGEQFF.

V and J are TRBV13 and TRBJ2-3; the D gene is possibly TRBD2 (7 bases). Trimming took off 0 bases at V and 4 bases at J, with 11 bases between the two ends. The germline V gene encodes CDR1 PRHDT and CDR2 FYEKMQ (reference sequence). There are 15 residues in the CDR3. CDR3 coding DNA: TGTGCCAGCAGCTTAGGGTGGGAGGGGGCAGATACGCAGTATTTT. Translating gives CASSLGWEGADTQYF.

V usage is TRBV5-1 and J usage is TRBJ2-7; D perhaps matches TRBD1 (6 bases). The ends were cut back, 3 bases at V and 4 bases at J, with 8 bases in the middle. CDR3 length equals 12 residues. Germline CDR1 and CDR2: SGHRS and YFSETQ. The CDR3 nucleotides are TGCGCCAGCAGCTACGGACAGTACGAGCAGTACGTC. This encodes CASSYGQYEQYV.

This clone was seen a single time. The V call is TRBV27, the J call TRBJ1-1; D not certain. CDR1 and CDR2 from the germline V gene are MNHEY and SMNVEV (reference sequence). The CDR3 is 15 amino acids. V dropped 4 bases and J dropped 1 base, with 13 bases sitting between them. The CDR3 spells CASSSRQFSNTEAFF. The CDR3 coding sequence is TGTGCCAGCAGTTCCCGACAATTTTCGAACACTGAAGCTTTCTTT.

This chain joins TRBV7-9 and TRBJ2-7; D possibly matches TRBD1 or TRBD2 (5 bases each). Germline-derived CDR1 and CDR2 are SEHNR and FQNEAQ (reference sequence). Trimming stripped 8 bases from V and 3 bases from J, with 17 bases between. This CDR3 region has 14 residues. As DNA, the CDR3 is TGTGCCAGCTCTACGGGGAGACAGTTCTACGAGCAGTACTTC. Amino acid sequence: CASSTGRQFYEQYF.

The DNA of the CDR3 is TGCGCCAGCAGCTCGCAGGAGGGCACTGAAGCTTTCTTT. This encodes CASSSQEGTEAFF. The chain links TRBV5-1 to TRBJ1-1; D call uncertain. Germline loops: CDR1 SGHRS, CDR2 YFSETQ. The length of the CDR3 is 13 residues. V lost 3 bases to trimming and J lost 4 bases, with 10 bases between them.

This clone came up once. The CDR3 DNA follows: TGTGCCAGCAGTGCTGGGACCCCGGGTAGCAATCAGCCCCAGCATTTT. Protein product: CASSAGTPGSNQPQHF. The gene calls are TRBV2 and TRBJ1-5; tentatively, D is TRBD1 (5 bases). This CDR3 is built from 16 residues. The germline V gene has CDR1 SNHLY and CDR2 FYNNEI. The V end lost 4 bases, the J end lost 0 bases, and 13 bases lay between the germline ends.

This CDR3 reads CASSLSAPLGEKLFF. CDR3 DNA: TGTGCCAGCAGTTTATCCGCCCCGCTGGGTGAAAAACTGTTTTTT. V is TRBV28 and J is TRBJ1-4; D is unresolved. The CDR3 is made up of 15 amino acids. Trimming pared 1 base from V and 7 bases from J, leaving 13 bases between. The germline gives CDR1 MDHEN, CDR2 SYDVKM.

A single count supports this clone. This chain connects TRBV5-1 to TRBJ2-5; tentatively, D is TRBD1 (5 bases). The V gene lost 4 bases and the J gene lost 3 bases, with 13 bases spanning the gap. The CDR3 has 14 amino acids. Germline loops: CDR1 SGHRS, CDR2 YFSETQ. For the CDR3, the DNA is TGCGCCAGCAGCCCCCGACAGATAGAAGAGACCCAGTACTTC. It codes for CASSPRQIEETQYF.

The chain combines TRBV5-6 with TRBJ2-1, with TRBD2 matching over 9 bases. Germline V gives CDR1 SGHDT, CDR2 YYEEEE. This CDR3 comprises 16 residues. The trim removed 3 bases at V and 10 bases at J, leaving 14 bases unmatched. The CDR3 DNA reads as TGTGCCAGCAGCTCCCGTGTAATAGCGGGAGAGTACGAGCAGTTCTTC. Protein sequence: CASSSRVIAGEYEQFF.

The chain couples TRBV6-6 to TRBJ1-6; D possibly corresponds to TRBD1 (6 bases). CDR1 and CDR2 (germline): MNHNY, SVGAGI (reference sequence). The CDR3 contains 15 residues. Trimming stripped 0 bases from V and 13 bases from J, with 16 bases between. The CDR3: CASSYSRGGSRPLHF. CDR3 nucleotides: TGTGCCAGCAGTTACTCCAGGGGTGGCAGTCGGCCCCTCCACTTT.

The chain uses TRBV5-4 and TRBJ1-1; TRBD1 might be the D (6 bases). Germline CDR1 SGHNT, CDR2 YYREEE (reference sequence). The CDR3 is 15 amino acids. V gave up 4 bases and J gave up 5 bases, with 18 bases separating them. CDR3 sequence: CASSPPRGEQTEAFF. The CDR3 DNA sequence: TGTGCCAGCAGCCCGCCCAGGGGCGAACAGACTGAAGCTTTCTTT.

The chain has TRBV27 and TRBJ1-2; TRBD1 matches at 8 bases. CDR1 MNHEY and CDR2 SMNVEV come from the germline V gene (reference sequence). The CDR3 has 15 residues. The V and J ends lost 0 bases and 11 bases, in that order; junction bases with no gene match: 11. The CDR3 is CASSLSMDRALLYTF. For the CDR3, the DNA is TGTGCCAGCAGTTTATCCATGGACAGGGCCCTCCTTTACACCTTC.

The V and J genes are TRBV6-5 and TRBJ2-3; the match to TRBD2 covers 8 bases. With 8 bases clipped from V and 2 bases from J, the junction kept 9 bases outside the gene matches. CDR1 is MNHEY, CDR2 SVGAGI, per germline. The CDR3 loop spans 15 amino acids. CDR3 DNA sequence: TGTGCCAGCTCGCTGGCGGGGGGAAACACAGATACGCAGTATTTT. This encodes CASSLAGGNTDTQYF.

This sequence joins TRBV30 and TRBJ1-4; D ambiguous. In germline, CDR1 is GTSNPN, CDR2 SVGIG (reference sequence). The CDR3 is 12 amino acids. With 6 bases removed from V and 1 base from J, the gap between germline ends came to 6 bases. CDR3 protein: CACLRTNEKLFF. Here the CDR3 DNA reads TGTGCCTGTTTGCGAACTAATGAAAAACTGTTTTTT.